A selection of T cell receptor beta chains follows, all from one sample in a study of blood T cell repertoires in COVID-19. The assay was immunoSEQ multiplex PCR, and TCRdb's table has in-frame clones only and misses some. The sample lists 300,000 to 500,000 clones, 85% to 90% seen once, with over 0.9% in the top ten. What was sequenced was PBMCs or T cells enriched from blood (not recorded which). The origin of the receptors is a young woman with acute COVID-19. Each CDR3 is given with its conserved first and last residue. D genes are given only for firm matches. Only part of the rows carry a size: once, few, many, or a class if the clone is expanded.

. | TRBJ1-2 | . | TRBV5-6 | TGTGCCAGCACGGTGTCCTACAGGGTGAGGTATGGCTACACCTTC | CASTVSYRVRYGYTF
. | TRBJ1-2 | . | TRBV5-4 | TGTGCCAGCAGCCTGGACAGCCATATAAACTATGGCTACACCTTC | CASSLDSHINYGYTF
. | TRBJ2-1 | . | TRBV5-5 | TGTGCCAGCAGCCCAGGGGTGAGTTCCTACAATGAGCAGTTCTTC | CASSPGVSSYNEQFF
. | TRBJ1-1 | . | TRBV6-2/TRBV6-3 | TGTGCCAGCAGTTACTCCAACGAGGTGAACACTGAAGCTTTCTTT | CASSYSNEVNTEAFF
. | TRBJ1-2 | . | TRBV5-4 | TGTGCCAGCAGCGCTGACAGGAACTATGGCTACACCTTC | CASSADRNYGYTF
. | TRBJ2-5 | TRBD1 | TRBV29-1 | TGCAGCGGTACGAGGGGGCGCCGGGAGACCCAGTACTTC | CSGTRGRRETQYF
. | TRBJ2-3 | TRBD2 | TRBV20-1 | TGCAGTGCTAGTATTCCCGCGGGGGGTTACACAGATACGCAGTATTTT | CSASIPAGGYTDTQYF
. | TRBJ1-2 | TRBD1 | TRBV20-1 | TGCAGTGCTAGTCTGGACAGGGCGCTCTATGGCTACACCTTC | CSASLDRALYGYTF
few | TRBJ2-5 | TRBD2 | TRBV19 | TGTGCCAGTAGTATGCGGGCTAGCGGGGGCCAAGAGACCCAGTACTTC | CASSMRASGGQETQYF
once | TRBJ2-7 | . | TRBV14 | TGTGCCAGCAGCCAAGACAGCTACGAGCAGTACTTC | CASSQDSYEQYF
. | TRBJ1-6 | TRBD1 | TRBV7-3 | TGTGCCAGCAGCCTCGCCCCGACAGGGTTAGGATCACCCCTCCACTTT | CASSLAPTGLGSPLHF
. | TRBJ2-1 | . | TRBV10-3 | TGTGCCATCAGTGAGTCTAGGGGGAACAATGAGCAGTTCTTC | CAISESRGNNEQFF
. | TRBJ1-1 | TRBD1 | TRBV30 | TGTGCCTGGAGTGTTCGGGGGACAGGGATACCTTTCTTT | CAWSVRGTGIPFF
few | TRBJ2-7 | TRBD2 | TRBV27 | TGTGCCAGCAGTTTCCGAGCGGGGGGCTACGAGCAGTACTTC | CASSFRAGGYEQYF
. | TRBJ1-5 | . | TRBV7-2 | TGTGCCAGCAGCGAAGGAGGGGAGGGGAGTCAGCCCCAGCATTTT | CASSEGGEGSQPQHF
. | TRBJ1-6 | . | TRBV19 | TGTGCCAGTAGTATGGGGGCGAATAGGTTTTATAATTCACCCCTCCACTTT | CASSMGANRFYNSPLHF
. | TRBJ2-1 | TRBD2 | TRBV11-3 | TGTGCCAGCAGCTTAGCGGGGGGTTCCTACAATGAGCAGTTCTTC | CASSLAGGSYNEQFF
. | TRBJ2-6 | . | TRBV3-1/TRBV3-2 | TGTGCCAGCAGCCAAGCCCTTACTGGGGCCAACGTCCTGACTTTC | CASSQALTGANVLTF
few | TRBJ1-4 | . | TRBV29-1 | TGCAGCGCCCACAGAAATGAAAAACTGTTTTTT | CSAHRNEKLFF
few | TRBJ2-7 | TRBD1 | TRBV5-1 | TGCGCCAGCAGCACTGGGACAGTCTCCTACGAGCAGTACTTC | CASSTGTVSYEQYF
. | TRBJ1-2 | . | TRBV19 | TGTGCCAGTAGTGTTCTCCGACAAGCCCCTTACTATGGCTACACCTTC | CASSVLRQAPYYGYTF
. | TRBJ1-1 | TRBD1 | TRBV19 | TGTGCCAGTAGGTGGGACAGACGGAACACTGAAGCTTTCTTT | CASRWDRRNTEAFF
. | TRBJ2-3 | TRBD1 | TRBV2 | TGTGCCAGCAGTAACCGACGGACAGGACCAAGCACAGATACGCAGTATTTT | CASSNRRTGPSTDTQYF
. | TRBJ1-2 | . | TRBV12-3/TRBV12-4 | TGTGCCAGCACGTCCAACAGGGGCTACACCTTC | CASTSNRGYTF
. | TRBJ2-7 | TRBD2 | TRBV7-9 | TGTGCCAGCAGCTTACTAGCGGGGGCCGCCTACGAGCAGTACTTC | CASSLLAGAAYEQYF
. | TRBJ2-2 | . | TRBV2 | TGTGCCAGCAGTGTGCGTCCGAACACCGGGGAGCTGTTTTTT | CASSVRPNTGELFF
. | TRBJ2-7 | TRBD2 | TRBV3-1/TRBV3-2 | TGTGCCAGCAGCCGATCGGGGGGGGCTTCCTACGAGCAGTACTTC | CASSRSGGASYEQYF
. | TRBJ2-1 | . | TRBV7-3 | TGTGCCAGCAGCCCAGAGGGGGGGGAGCAGTTCTTC | CASSPEGGEQFF
. | TRBJ2-5 | TRBD1 | TRBV18 | TGTGCCAGCTCACCAGGGACAGGGCTTGGGGAGACCCAGTACTTC | CASSPGTGLGETQYF
. | TRBJ2-3 | TRBD2 | TRBV5-6 | TGTGCCAGCAGGATGGGGGGGGGCACAGATACGCAGTATTTT | CASRMGGGTDTQYF
. | TRBJ2-7 | TRBD2 | TRBV27 | TGTGCCAGCAGTTTAGGACTAGCGGGCGAGCAGTACTTC | CASSLGLAGEQYF
once | TRBJ1-4 | TRBD1 | TRBV2 | TGTGCCAGCAATGACAGGGGAAATGAAAAACTGTTTTTT | CASNDRGNEKLFF
few | TRBJ2-7 | TRBD2 | TRBV6-5 | TGTGCCAGCAGCCCCCTAATGAGCGGGGGCTCCGAGCAGTACTTC | CASSPLMSGGSEQYF
. | TRBJ2-6 | TRBD2 | TRBV3-1/TRBV3-2 | TGTGCCAGCAGCCCTCGGTCGGGGGGCTCTGGGGCCAACGTCCTGACTTTC | CASSPRSGGSGANVLTF
. | TRBJ2-3 | . | TRBV6-5 | TGTGCCAGCGGCCAAAGGGGACTCCGTTCGTATTTT | CASGQRGLRSYF
. | TRBJ2-1 | . | TRBV9 | TGTGCCAGCAGCACACAGGGTAGGTCCTACAATGAGCAGTTCTTC | CASSTQGRSYNEQFF
. | TRBJ1-6 | TRBD1 | TRBV6-5 | TGTGCCAGCAGCCTCACAGGGGTGAGGTCCCCCCTCCACTTT | CASSLTGVRSPLHF
once | TRBJ2-7 | . | TRBV18 | TGTGCCAGCTCACCACTTAGAAACGAGCAGTACTTC | CASSPLRNEQYF
. | TRBJ1-3 | . | TRBV2 | TGTGCCAGCAGTGAATACCGACGGCCAGGCTCTGGAAACACCATATATTTT | CASSEYRRPGSGNTIYF
once | TRBJ2-1 | . | TRBV24-1 | TGTGCCACCAGGGCGGGACAGTCGTATGAGCAGTTCTTC | CATRAGQSYEQFF
. | TRBJ1-2 | . | TRBV4-1 | TGCGCCAGCAGCCAAAAGACAGGAATCGAAGGCTACACCTTC | CASSQKTGIEGYTF
. | TRBJ1-1 | TRBD1 | TRBV7-8 | TGTGCCAGCAGCTTAGGACAGGGTTTCGGCACTGAAGCTTTCTTT | CASSLGQGFGTEAFF
. | TRBJ2-7 | TRBD1 | TRBV5-5 | TGTGCCAGCAGCTCGTTGACAGGGGTATCGTACTTC | CASSSLTGVSYF
. | TRBJ1-4 | TRBD1 | TRBV5-5 | TGTGCCAGCAGCTTAAGCAGGGGGCGCCATGAAAAACTGTTTTTT | CASSLSRGRHEKLFF
. | TRBJ2-7 | TRBD2 | TRBV4-1 | TGCGCCAGCAGCCAAGACGCTAGCGGGGAAATACGCGAGCAGTACTTC | CASSQDASGEIREQYF
. | TRBJ1-1 | TRBD1 | TRBV7-2 | TGTGCCAGCTCCCACCTACAGGGGGGCGCTTTCTTT | CASSHLQGGAFF
. | TRBJ2-1 | . | TRBV7-9 | TGTGCCAGCAGCTTTCTCGGAGGGGACCGCGAGCAGTTCTTC | CASSFLGGDREQFF
. | TRBJ2-7 | TRBD2 | TRBV29-1 | TGCAGCGTGGGACTAGCGGGGGGTTTTCCCTACGAGCAGTACTTC | CSVGLAGGFPYEQYF
. | TRBJ1-6 | . | TRBV5-1 | TGCGCCAGCAGCTTGGGCAGAGGGCAGCCGGTGGGATCACCCCTCCACTTT | CASSLGRGQPVGSPLHF
. | TRBJ2-7 | TRBD2 | TRBV19 | TGTGCCACCAGTATCCCACCTTGGGGCGCGGGGGGTATCGTGGAGCAGTACTTC | CATSIPPWGAGGIVEQYF
. | TRBJ1-1 | TRBD1 | TRBV7-9 | TGTGCCAGCAGCTCATGGGACAGGCGGGATGCTTTCTTT | CASSSWDRRDAFF
. | TRBJ1-6 | . | TRBV5-6 | TGTGCCAGCAGCTTGCGGGTCATCGACTATAATTCACCCCTCCACTTT | CASSLRVIDYNSPLHF
. | TRBJ1-2 | . | TRBV30 | TGTGCCTGGAGTAAGGACACGTCATATGGCTACACCTTC | CAWSKDTSYGYTF
few | TRBJ1-4 | . | TRBV9 | TGTGCCAGCAGCGTTGGGGGCCGATCAACTAATGAAAAACTGTTTTTT | CASSVGGRSTNEKLFF
. | TRBJ1-2 | TRBD1 | TRBV3-1/TRBV3-2 | TGTGCCAGCAGCCACCTGGCGGGACAGGGGTTAGGCTACACCTTC | CASSHLAGQGLGYTF